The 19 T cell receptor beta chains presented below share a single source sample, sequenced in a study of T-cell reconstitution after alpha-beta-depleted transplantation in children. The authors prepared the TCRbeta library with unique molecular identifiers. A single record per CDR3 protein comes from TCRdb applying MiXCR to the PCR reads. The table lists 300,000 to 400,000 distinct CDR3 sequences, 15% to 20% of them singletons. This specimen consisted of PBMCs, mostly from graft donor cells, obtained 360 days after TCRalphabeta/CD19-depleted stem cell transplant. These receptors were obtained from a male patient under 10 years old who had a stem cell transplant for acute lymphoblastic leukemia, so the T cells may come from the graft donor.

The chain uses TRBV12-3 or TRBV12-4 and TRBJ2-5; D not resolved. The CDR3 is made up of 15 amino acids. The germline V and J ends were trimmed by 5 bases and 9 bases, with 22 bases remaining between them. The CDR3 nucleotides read TGTGCCAGCAGTGAAGACGGCTGGGGTGTTTTTGCCCAGTACTTC. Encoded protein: CASSEDGWGVFAQYF.

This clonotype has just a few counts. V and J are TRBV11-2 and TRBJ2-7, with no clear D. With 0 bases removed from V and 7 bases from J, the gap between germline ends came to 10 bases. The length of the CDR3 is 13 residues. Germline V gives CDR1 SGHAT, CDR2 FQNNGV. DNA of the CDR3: TGTGCCAGCAGCTTAGATCCCTCGAGGGAGCAGTACTTC. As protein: CASSLDPSREQYF.

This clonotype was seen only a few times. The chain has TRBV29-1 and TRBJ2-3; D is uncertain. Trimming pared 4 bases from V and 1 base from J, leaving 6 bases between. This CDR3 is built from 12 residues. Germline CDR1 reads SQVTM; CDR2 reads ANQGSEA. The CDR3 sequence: CSVGDGTDTQYF. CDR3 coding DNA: TGCAGCGTTGGCGACGGCACAGATACGCAGTATTTT.

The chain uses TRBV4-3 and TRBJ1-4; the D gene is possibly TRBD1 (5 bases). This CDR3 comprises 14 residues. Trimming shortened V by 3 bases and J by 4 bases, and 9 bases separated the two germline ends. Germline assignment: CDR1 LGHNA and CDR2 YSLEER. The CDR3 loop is CASSQGEFNEKLFF. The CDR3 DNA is TGCGCCAGCAGCCAGGGGGAGTTTAATGAAAAACTGTTTTTT.

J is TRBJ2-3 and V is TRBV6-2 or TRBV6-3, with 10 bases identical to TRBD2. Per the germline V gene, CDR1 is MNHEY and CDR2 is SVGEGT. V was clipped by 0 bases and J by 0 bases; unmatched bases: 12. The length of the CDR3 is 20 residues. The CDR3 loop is CASSYSSSGSSTASTDTQYF. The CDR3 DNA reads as TGTGCCAGCAGTTACTCGTCTAGCGGGAGCTCCACCGCTAGCACAGATACGCAGTATTTT.

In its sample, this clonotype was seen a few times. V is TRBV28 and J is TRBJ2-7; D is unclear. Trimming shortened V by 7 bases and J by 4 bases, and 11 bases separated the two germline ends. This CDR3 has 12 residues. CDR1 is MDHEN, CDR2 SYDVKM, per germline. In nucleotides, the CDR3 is TGTGCCAGCAATACCTTAGAGTACGAGCAGTACTTC. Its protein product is CASNTLEYEQYF.

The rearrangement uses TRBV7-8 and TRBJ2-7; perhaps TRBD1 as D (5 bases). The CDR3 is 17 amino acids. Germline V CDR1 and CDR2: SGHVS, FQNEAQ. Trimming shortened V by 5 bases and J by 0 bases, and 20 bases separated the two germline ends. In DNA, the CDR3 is TGTGCCAGCAGCCCGGACACCTGGACACGTTCCTCCTACGAGCAGTACTTC. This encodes CASSPDTWTRSSYEQYF.

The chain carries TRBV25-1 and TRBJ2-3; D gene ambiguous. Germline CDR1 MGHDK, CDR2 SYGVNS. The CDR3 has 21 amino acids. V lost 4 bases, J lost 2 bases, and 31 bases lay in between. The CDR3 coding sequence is TGTGCCAGCAGTGGTCCGCCCCGGGCAGGCTTCTACACAACGGACACAGATACGCAGTATTTT. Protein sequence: CASSGPPRAGFYTTDTDTQYF.

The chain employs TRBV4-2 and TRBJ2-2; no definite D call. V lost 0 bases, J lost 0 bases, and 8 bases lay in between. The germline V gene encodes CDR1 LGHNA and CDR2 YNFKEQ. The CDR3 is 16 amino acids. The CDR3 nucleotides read TGTGCCAGCAGCCAAGACTGGTCCCCGAACACCGGGGAGCTGTTTTTT. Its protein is CASSQDWSPNTGELFF.

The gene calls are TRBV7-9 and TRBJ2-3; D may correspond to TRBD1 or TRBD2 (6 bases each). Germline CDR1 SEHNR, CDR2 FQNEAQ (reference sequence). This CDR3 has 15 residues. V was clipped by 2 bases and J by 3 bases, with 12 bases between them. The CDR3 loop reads CASSLRGGGTDTQYF. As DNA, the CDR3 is TGTGCCAGCAGCTTAAGAGGAGGGGGGACAGATACGCAGTATTTT.

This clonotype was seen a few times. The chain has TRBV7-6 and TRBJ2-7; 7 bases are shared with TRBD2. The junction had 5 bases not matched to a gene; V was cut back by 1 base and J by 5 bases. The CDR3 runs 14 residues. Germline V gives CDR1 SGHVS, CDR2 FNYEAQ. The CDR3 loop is CASSLGGRIHEQYF. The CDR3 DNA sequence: TGTGCCAGCAGCTTAGGCGGGAGAATCCACGAGCAGTACTTC.

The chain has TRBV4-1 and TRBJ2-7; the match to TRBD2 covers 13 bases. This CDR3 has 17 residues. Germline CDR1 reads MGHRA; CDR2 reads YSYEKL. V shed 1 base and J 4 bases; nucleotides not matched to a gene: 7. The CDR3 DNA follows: TGCGCCAGCAGCCAAGTGGTCGGGGGACTAGCGGGATACGAGCAGTACTTC. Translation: CASSQVVGGLAGYEQYF.

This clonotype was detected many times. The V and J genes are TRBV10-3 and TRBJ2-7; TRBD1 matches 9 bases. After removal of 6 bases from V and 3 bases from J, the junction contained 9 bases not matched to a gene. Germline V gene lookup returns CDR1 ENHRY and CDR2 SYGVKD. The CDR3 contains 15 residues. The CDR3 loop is CAIRTDRDRVYEQYF. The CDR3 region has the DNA TGTGCCATCAGGACCGACCGGGACAGGGTCTACGAGCAGTACTTC.

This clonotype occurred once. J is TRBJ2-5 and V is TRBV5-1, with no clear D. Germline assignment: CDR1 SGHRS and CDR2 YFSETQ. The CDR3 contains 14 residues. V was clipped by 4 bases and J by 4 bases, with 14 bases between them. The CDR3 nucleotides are TGCGCCAGCAGCGTAGACGGAGCGATAGAGACCCAGTACTTC. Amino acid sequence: CASSVDGAIETQYF.

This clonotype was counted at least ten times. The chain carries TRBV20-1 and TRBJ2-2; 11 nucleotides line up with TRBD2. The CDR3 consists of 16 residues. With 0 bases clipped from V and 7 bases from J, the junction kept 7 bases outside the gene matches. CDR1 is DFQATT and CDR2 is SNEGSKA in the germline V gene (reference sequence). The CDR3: CSARDLAGGLGGELFF. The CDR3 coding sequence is TGCAGTGCTAGAGACCTAGCGGGAGGTCTAGGCGGGGAGCTGTTTTTT.

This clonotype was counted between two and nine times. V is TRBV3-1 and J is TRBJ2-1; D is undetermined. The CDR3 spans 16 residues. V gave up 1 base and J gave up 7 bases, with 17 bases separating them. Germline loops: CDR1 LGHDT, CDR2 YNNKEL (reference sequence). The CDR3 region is CASSQGLIALRNEQFF. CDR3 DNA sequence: TGTGCCAGCAGCCAAGGTTTGATAGCCTTGCGGAATGAGCAGTTCTTC.

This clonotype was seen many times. The CDR3: CASSHGQYGYTF. As DNA, the CDR3 is TGCGCCAGCAGCCACGGGCAGTATGGCTACACCTTC. The chain links TRBV4-3 to TRBJ1-2; D gene ambiguous. V was clipped by 3 bases and J by 5 bases, with 7 bases between them. Germline V lookup: CDR1 LGHNA, CDR2 YSLEER. The CDR3 loop spans 12 amino acids.

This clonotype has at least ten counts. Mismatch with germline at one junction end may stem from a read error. CDR3 DNA: TGTGCCAGCAGCTTAACAGGGGATCAGCCCCAGCATTTT. Translating gives CASSLTGDQPQHF. V and J are TRBV5-1 and TRBJ1-5; 7 positions agree with TRBD1. Per the germline V gene, CDR1 is SGHRS and CDR2 is YFSETQ. The CDR3 is made up of 13 amino acids.

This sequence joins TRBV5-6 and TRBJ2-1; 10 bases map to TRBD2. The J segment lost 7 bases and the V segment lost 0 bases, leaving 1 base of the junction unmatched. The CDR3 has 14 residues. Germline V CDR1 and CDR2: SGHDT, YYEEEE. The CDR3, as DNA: TGTGCCAGCAGCTTGGGAGCGGGAGGGAATGAGCAGTTCTTC. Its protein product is CASSLGAGGNEQFF.